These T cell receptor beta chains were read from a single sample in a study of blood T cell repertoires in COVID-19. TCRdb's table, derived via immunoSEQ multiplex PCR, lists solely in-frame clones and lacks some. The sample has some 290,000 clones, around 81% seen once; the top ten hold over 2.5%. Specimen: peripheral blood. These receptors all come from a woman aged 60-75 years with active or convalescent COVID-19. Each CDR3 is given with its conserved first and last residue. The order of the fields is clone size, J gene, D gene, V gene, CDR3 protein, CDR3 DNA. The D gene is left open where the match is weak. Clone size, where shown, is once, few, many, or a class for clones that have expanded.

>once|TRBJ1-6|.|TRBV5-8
CASSQLGNGYLFSPLHF
TGTGCCAGCAGCCAGCTGGGCAACGGATACTTATTTTCACCCCTCCACTTT
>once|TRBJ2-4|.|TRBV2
CASGGGQMFIQYF
TGTGCCAGCGGAGGTGGCCAGATGTTCATTCAGTACTTC
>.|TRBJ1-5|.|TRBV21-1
CASSNHHQPQHF
TGTGCCAGCAGCAATCATCATCAGCCCCAGCATTTT
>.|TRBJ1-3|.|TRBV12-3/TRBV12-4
CASTRSSTIYF
TGTGCCAGCACCCGGTCGAGCACCATATATTTT
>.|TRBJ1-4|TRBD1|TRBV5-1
CASSLALQGVGEKLFF
TGCGCCAGCAGCTTGGCCCTCCAGGGGGTAGGGGAAAAACTGTTTTTT
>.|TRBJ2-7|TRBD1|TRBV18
CASSAGTGPSEQYF
TGTGCCAGCTCAGCTGGGACAGGGCCTTCCGAGCAGTACTTC
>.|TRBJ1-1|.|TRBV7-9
CASSFGDRGTEAFF
TGTGCCAGCAGCTTTGGGGATCGGGGCACTGAAGCTTTCTTT
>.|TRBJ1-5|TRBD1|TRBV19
CASSIELGQAINQPQHF
TGTGCCAGTAGTATCGAGTTGGGACAGGCGATCAATCAGCCCCAGCATTTT
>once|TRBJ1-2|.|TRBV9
CASSSLSRPGEIDTF
TGTGCCAGCAGTTCTCTGTCCCGCCCAGGGGAGATCGACACCTTC
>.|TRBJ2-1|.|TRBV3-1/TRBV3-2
CASSQGTVGVYNEQFF
TGTGCCAGCAGCCAAGGAACAGTCGGTGTCTACAATGAGCAGTTCTTC
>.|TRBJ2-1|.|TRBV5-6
CASSLLGKGPYNEQFF
TGTGCCAGCAGCTTGCTAGGGAAGGGGCCCTACAATGAGCAGTTCTTC
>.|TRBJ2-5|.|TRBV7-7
CASSRYPRQQETQYF
TGTGCCAGCAGCCGGTACCCGCGGCAACAAGAGACCCAGTACTTC
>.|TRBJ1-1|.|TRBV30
CAWSTTELNTEAFF
TGTGCCTGGAGTACGACAGAGTTGAACACTGAAGCTTTCTTT
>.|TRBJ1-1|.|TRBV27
CAGTGGEGRTMNTEAFF
TGTGCCGGTACCGGGGGAGAGGGGCGGACCATGAACACTGAAGCTTTCTTT
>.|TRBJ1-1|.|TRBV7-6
CASSLDQGAFF
TGTGCCAGCAGCTTAGATCAGGGCGCTTTCTTT
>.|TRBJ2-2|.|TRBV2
CARGGGGTNTGELFF
TGTGCCAGAGGAGGGGGCGGGACCAACACCGGGGAGCTGTTTTTT
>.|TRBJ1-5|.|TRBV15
CATSARSNSGQPQHF
TGTGCCACCAGCGCTAGGAGTAATAGTGGTCAGCCCCAGCATTTT
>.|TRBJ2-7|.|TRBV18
CASSPQGINEQYF
TGTGCCAGCTCACCACAGGGGATCAACGAGCAGTACTTC
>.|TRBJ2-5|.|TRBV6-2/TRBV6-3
CASSKLATEETQYF
TGTGCCAGCAGTAAACTAGCTACTGAAGAGACCCAGTACTTC
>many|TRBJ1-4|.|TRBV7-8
CASSLAPGGRASNEKLFF
TGTGCCAGCAGCTTAGCCCCGGGCGGCAGGGCCTCTAATGAAAAACTGTTTTTT
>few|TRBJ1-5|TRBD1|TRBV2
CASERTGTLQPQHF
TGTGCCAGTGAAAGGACAGGGACGTTACAGCCCCAGCATTTT
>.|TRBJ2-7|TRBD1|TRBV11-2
CASSSGTGSAYEQYF
TGTGCCAGCAGCTCAGGGACAGGGTCAGCCTACGAGCAGTACTTC
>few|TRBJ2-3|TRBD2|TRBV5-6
CASSLQLVGGGQDTQYF
TGTGCCAGCAGCTTGCAGCTTGTAGGCGGGGGGCAAGATACGCAGTATTTT
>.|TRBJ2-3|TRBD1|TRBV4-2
CASSQDRGQKQYF
TGTGCCAGCAGCCAGGACAGGGGTCAAAAGCAGTATTTT
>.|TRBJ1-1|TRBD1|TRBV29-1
CSGRTGPNTEAFF
TGCAGCGGGCGGACAGGGCCGAACACTGAAGCTTTCTTT
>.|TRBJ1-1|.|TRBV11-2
CASSPRRGGTEAFF
TGTGCCAGCAGCCCCCGCCGGGGAGGGACTGAAGCTTTCTTT
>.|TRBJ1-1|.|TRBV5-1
CASSLDLGVVTEAFF
TGCGCCAGCAGCTTGGACCTCGGGGTTGTCACTGAAGCTTTCTTT
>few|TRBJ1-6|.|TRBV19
CASSIQAGDNSPLHF
TGTGCCAGTAGCATCCAAGCAGGGGATAATTCACCCCTCCACTTT
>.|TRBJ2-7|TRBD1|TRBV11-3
CASSPKGTGSFYEQYF
TGTGCCAGCAGCCCAAAGGGGACAGGGTCTTTCTACGAGCAGTACTTC
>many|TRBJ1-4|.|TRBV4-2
CASSQDYSFRATGGSNEKLFF
TGTGCCAGCAGCCAAGACTACTCTTTCCGGGCGACCGGGGGGTCTAATGAAAAACTGTTTTTT
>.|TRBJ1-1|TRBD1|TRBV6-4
CASRGGRGNTEAFF
TGTGCCAGCAGAGGGGGCCGGGGGAACACTGAAGCTTTCTTT